Below are 17 T cell receptor beta chains sequenced from a single sample in a study of blood T cell repertoires in COVID-19. Profiling relied on immunoSEQ multiplex PCR, and the TCRdb table lists in-frame clones only, not all of them. This table holds almost 200,000 clones, around 90% found once. Sequences were obtained from PBMCs or T cells enriched from blood (not recorded which). The receptors come from a woman younger than 35 who had recovered from COVID-19.

DNA for the CDR3: TGTGCCAGCAGCTTGCGTGGGCTAGCGGGTGACTCCTACGAGCAGTACTTC. As protein: CASSLRGLAGDSYEQYF. The V call is TRBV5-6, the J call TRBJ2-7, with 8 bases fitting TRBD2. CDR1 and CDR2 from the germline V gene are SGHDT and YYEEEE. This CDR3 region has 17 residues. The junction had 9 bases not matched to a gene; V was cut back by 1 base and J by 0 bases.

The J gene is TRBJ2-1, the V gene TRBV2; TRBD2 aligns across 13 bases. V lost 0 bases and J lost 8; bases outside the gene matches: 7. Germline lookup yields CDR1 SNHLY and CDR2 FYNNEI. The CDR3 length is 17 residues. This CDR3 is CASSEAQTSGGLDEQFF. DNA for the CDR3: TGTGCCAGCAGTGAAGCGCAGACTAGCGGGGGGTTAGATGAGCAGTTCTTC.

V and J are TRBV7-9 and TRBJ1-1; D is ambiguous. The CDR3 sequence is 14 residues long. Germline V gives CDR1 SEHNR, CDR2 FQNEAQ (reference sequence). Deletions cut 3 bases from V and 4 bases from J, with 12 bases between. The CDR3 loop is CASSFLLDRTEAFF. The CDR3 bases are TGTGCCAGCAGCTTTCTGCTAGACCGCACTGAAGCTTTCTTT.

V usage is TRBV12-5 and J usage is TRBJ2-7; 10 nucleotides align to TRBD1. CDR1 is LGHNT and CDR2 is FRNRAP in the germline V gene. Germline trimming cut 5 bases from V and 7 bases from J; bases unmatched to any gene: 8. The CDR3 is made up of 14 amino acids. CDR3 DNA sequence: TGTGCTAGTGGTCCCGGACAGGGGGTGTCAGAGCAGTACTTC. Amino acid sequence: CASGPGQGVSEQYF.

The chain is built from TRBV28 and TRBJ1-4; D possibly corresponds to TRBD1 (5 bases). The CDR3 extends over 15 amino acids. Germline V gene sequence: CDR1 MDHEN, CDR2 SYDVKM. The V end was cut by 4 bases, the J end by 0 bases, with 9 bases between. As DNA, the CDR3 is TGTGCCAGCAGTTACGGGGGGGCAACTAATGAAAAACTGTTTTTT. Amino acids: CASSYGGATNEKLFF.

The chain is built from TRBV7-8 and TRBJ2-7; 7 bases line up with TRBD1. This CDR3 has 19 amino acids. Trimming took 3 bases from V and 6 from J; bases not matched to a gene: 23. Germline V gene data show CDR1 as SGHVS and CDR2 as FQNEAQ. DNA of the CDR3: TGTGCCAGCAGCTTTTTTTCCCATCGACAGGGTGCCACTACGCCCGAGCAGTACTTC. Its protein product is CASSFFSHRQGATTPEQYF.

This clone was picked up a small number of times. V gene TRBV7-9 combines with J gene TRBJ2-1, with D unresolved. CDR1 is SEHNR, CDR2 FQNEAQ, per germline (reference sequence). Trimming cost V 6 bases and J 7 bases, with 10 bases left between them. CDR3 length: 12 amino acids. CDR3 residues: CASSSEQNEQFF. As DNA, the CDR3 is TGTGCCAGCAGTTCAGAACAGAATGAGCAGTTCTTC.

The chain is built from TRBV24-1 and TRBJ2-7; 7 positions match TRBD1. CDR1 and CDR2 (germline): KGHDR, SFDVKD. Trimming took 4 bases from V and 3 from J; bases not matched to a gene: 17. The CDR3 contains 18 residues. The CDR3 loop reads CATSDPHPDRARVYEQYF. The CDR3 DNA is TGTGCCACCAGTGACCCGCATCCTGACAGGGCGAGGGTCTACGAGCAGTACTTC.

This clone was counted a single time. The chain joins TRBV3-1 (or the pseudogene TRBV3-2) to TRBJ2-2; 10 bases line up with TRBD2. Germline CDR1 and CDR2: LGHDT and YNNKEL (reference sequence). The ends lost 0 bases at V and 7 bases at J; junction bases unmatched: 5. The CDR3 consists of 16 residues. The CDR3 loop is CASSQEGLALGGELFF. The DNA for the CDR3 is TGTGCCAGCAGCCAAGAGGGACTAGCGTTAGGCGGGGAGCTGTTTTTT.

The CDR3 sequence: CAWRERGGLREQFF. Written as DNA, the CDR3 is TGTGCCTGGAGAGAGCGGGGGGGCCTTAGAGAGCAGTTCTTC. V and J are TRBV30 and TRBJ2-1; 10 bases are a match to TRBD2. J gave up 10 bases and V 3 bases, and 9 bases lay outside the gene matches. From germline, CDR1 is GTSNPN and CDR2 SVGIG (reference sequence). This CDR3 comprises 14 residues. Complete variable domain (other parts from reference TRBV30 and TRBJ2-1): SQTIHQWPATLVQPVGSPLSLECTVEGTSNPNLYWYRQAAGRGLQLLFYSVGIGQISSEVPQNLSASRPQDRQFILSSKKLLLSDSGFYLCAWRERGGLREQFFGPGTRLTVL.

The genes are TRBV30 and TRBJ1-5; tentatively, D is TRBD1 (6 bases). Germline loops: CDR1 GTSNPN, CDR2 SVGIG (reference sequence). The CDR3 loop spans 15 amino acids. Trimming removed 0 bases from V and 3 bases from J, with 12 bases in between. DNA for the CDR3: TGTGCCTGGAGTGTAAGGGGGGGAAACAATCAGCCCCAGCATTTT. Its protein is CAWSVRGGNNQPQHF.

The rearrangement uses TRBV19 and TRBJ1-3; D is unclear. This CDR3 contains 15 residues. Per the germline V gene, CDR1 is LNHDA and CDR2 is SQIVND (reference sequence). Trimming shortened V by 7 bases and J by 3 bases, and 16 bases separated the two germline ends. This CDR3 is CASTSHYKHGNTIYF. For the CDR3, the DNA is TGTGCCAGTACCTCTCATTACAAACATGGAAACACCATATATTTT.

The chain couples TRBV7-8 to TRBJ2-5; no definite D call. The CDR3 sequence is 11 residues long. The germline gives CDR1 SGHVS, CDR2 FQNEAQ. Trimming removed 5 bases at V and 4 bases at J, with 5 bases between. CDR3 protein: CASSTGETQYF. In nucleotides, the CDR3 is TGTGCCAGCAGCACCGGAGAGACCCAGTACTTC.

The gene calls are TRBV27 and TRBJ2-2; a weak D match, TRBD1 (5 bases). Trimming removed 3 bases at V and 2 bases at J, with 13 bases between. The CDR3 covers 16 residues. Germline CDR1 MNHEY, CDR2 SMNVEV (reference sequence). The CDR3, as DNA: TGTGCCAGCAGTTTCTCCCACCAGGGAAACACCGGGGAGCTGTTTTTT. This sequence encodes CASSFSHQGNTGELFF.

The chain uses TRBV12-5 and TRBJ2-5; perhaps TRBD2 as D (6 bases). The CDR3 extends over 14 amino acids. V lost 4 bases, J lost 5 bases, and 14 bases lay in between. Germline V gives CDR1 LGHNT, CDR2 FRNRAP. Here the CDR3 DNA reads TGTGCTAGTGGTTGGAGGGGTGGTGAGGAGACCCAGTACTTC. Translating gives CASGWRGGEETQYF.

This chain links TRBV24-1 with TRBJ2-5; D remains unclear. Per the germline V gene, CDR1 is KGHDR and CDR2 is SFDVKD. This CDR3 is 14 amino acids long. V was cut by 5 bases and J by 3 bases, with 12 bases left in between. CDR3 DNA sequence: TGTGCCACCAGTGCTTCCCGTATCGAAGAGACCCAGTACTTC. It codes for CATSASRIEETQYF.

The rearrangement links TRBV27 to TRBJ2-7; D gene uncertain. V shed 3 bases and J shed 0 bases, with 9 bases lying between them. CDR1 and CDR2 from the germline V gene are MNHEY and SMNVEV (reference sequence). This CDR3 is 14 amino acids long. Here the CDR3 reads CASSFGGFSYEQYF. The DNA for the CDR3 is TGTGCCAGCAGTTTCGGCGGATTCTCCTACGAGCAGTACTTC.